These 29 T cell receptor beta chains were all obtained from the same sample, sequenced in a study of PD-1 blockade in mismatch repair-deficient tumors. Produced via immunoSEQ multiplex PCR; TCRdb's table is partial and in-frame only. The sample yields 90,000 to 130,000 clones, around three quarters seen once. The source material was peripheral blood, sampled about 13 months after starting pembrolizumab. These receptors were obtained from an adult with mismatch repair-deficient cancer.

The rearrangement links TRBV29-1 to TRBJ2-7; 7 nucleotides line up with TRBD2. V was pared by 7 bases and J by 3 bases, with 6 bases of the junction left unmatched. Germline V gives CDR1 SQVTM, CDR2 ANQGSEA. This CDR3 is 12 amino acids long. The CDR3 region has the DNA TGCAGCGCGGGGGGAGTTAACTACGAGCAGTACTTC. Translated, it gives CSAGGVNYEQYF.

This clone was detected a few times. Here the CDR3 reads CASSWGQIEAFF. CDR3 bases: TGTGCCAGCAGCTGGGGACAAATTGAAGCTTTCTTT. The chain recombines TRBV11-3 with TRBJ1-1; D is perhaps TRBD1 (6 bases). There are 12 residues in the CDR3. Germline assignment: CDR1 SGHNT and CDR2 YENEEA. The V and J ends lost 4 bases and 7 bases respectively, with 10 bases between them.

This clone was observed at least ten times. The chain couples TRBV6-1 to TRBJ2-2; weak D call: TRBD1 (6 bases). Germline CDR1 is MNHNS and CDR2 is SASEGT. CDR3 length equals 15 residues. V was shortened by 7 bases and J by 6 bases, with 18 bases between the two germline ends. The chain's CDR3 is CASNLNRAIAGELFF. The CDR3 DNA is TGTGCCAGCAACCTGAACAGGGCCATAGCCGGGGAGCTGTTTTTT.

J is TRBJ2-7 and V is TRBV27, with 8 bases matching TRBD1. The CDR3 is 15 residues long. Germline V gives CDR1 MNHEY, CDR2 SMNVEV (reference sequence). Trimming removed 7 bases from V and 3 bases from J; junction bases left unmatched: 11. The CDR3 sequence: CASMGYRGKGYEQYF. CDR3 sequence (DNA): TGTGCCAGCATGGGGTACAGGGGGAAGGGCTACGAGCAGTACTTC.

The chain carries TRBV7-2 and TRBJ2-1; 8 nucleotides match TRBD1. Unmatched junction bases numbered 7, after V lost 5 bases and J lost 7 bases. Germline assignment: CDR1 SGHTA and CDR2 FQGNSA. This CDR3 is built from 14 residues. Here the CDR3 DNA reads TGTGCCAGCAGCCAAGACAGGGGTCAAAATGAGCAGTTCTTC. This codes for CASSQDRGQNEQFF.

This chain joins TRBV15 and TRBJ2-2; D possibly matches TRBD1 or TRBD2 (5 bases each). Between the trimmed V and J ends, which lost 1 base and 4 bases, there was a span of 16 bases. CDR3 length: 17 amino acids. CDR1 LNHNV and CDR2 YYDKDF come from the germline V gene (reference sequence). The CDR3 DNA reads TGTGCCACCAGCAGAGTTGAGGGGTTTTATGGCACCGGGGAGCTGTTTTTT. Encoded protein: CATSRVEGFYGTGELFF.

The chain is built from TRBV10-3 and TRBJ2-1; 8 bases are a match to TRBD2. Germline-derived CDR1 and CDR2 are ENHRY and SYGVKD. After removal of 4 bases from V and 3 bases from J, the junction contained 11 bases not matched to a gene. This CDR3 has 17 residues. CDR3 sequence reads: CAISVWSGSRNYNEQFF. CDR3 sequence (DNA): TGTGCCATCAGTGTTTGGAGCGGGAGCCGTAACTACAATGAGCAGTTCTTC.

This clone showed up just a few times. The chain couples TRBV5-6 to TRBJ2-7; D is perhaps TRBD1 or TRBD2 (5 bases each). The CDR3 extends over 17 amino acids. Trimming stripped 0 bases from V and 6 bases from J, with 22 bases between. Germline V CDR1 and CDR2: SGHDT, YYEEEE. The CDR3 coding sequence is TGTGCCAGCAGCTTGGTGCCCGGGCGGAATGGGGGATCCGAGCAGTACTTC. Amino acids: CASSLVPGRNGGSEQYF. The full variable domain, rest sourced from reference TRBV5-6 and TRBJ2-7, is DAGVTQSPTHLIKTRGQQVTLRCSPKSGHDTVSWYQQALGQGPQFIFQYYEEEERQRGNFPDRFSGHQFPNYSSELNVNALLLGDSALYLCASSLVPGRNGGSEQYFGPGTRLTVT.

The chain joins TRBV19 to TRBJ2-1, with 11 bases aligning to TRBD2. Germline V gives CDR1 LNHDA, CDR2 SQIVND (reference sequence). The CDR3 length is 16 residues. The CDR3 DNA reads as TGTGCTACCGGGACTAGCGGAGAGTCGGTCTACAATGAGCAGTTCTTC. It encodes CATGTSGESVYNEQFF.

The chain joins TRBV7-9 to TRBJ2-5; weak D call: TRBD2 (5 bases). The length of the CDR3 is 12 residues. V shed 4 bases and J shed 5 bases, with 8 bases lying between them. In germline, CDR1 is SEHNR, CDR2 FQNEAQ (reference sequence). CDR3 DNA sequence: TGTGCCAGCAGCTCCTCGGGGGAGACCCAGTACTTC. Translating it yields CASSSSGETQYF.

This clone has just a few counts. The chain uses TRBV7-3 and TRBJ2-1, with D possibly being TRBD2 (6 bases). Germline V gives CDR1 SGHTA, CDR2 FQGTGA. The CDR3 totals 15 residues. The ends were cut back, 3 bases at V and 3 bases at J, with 12 bases in the middle. CDR3 DNA: TGTGCCAGCAGCTTCCAGGGAGGCGGCTACAATGAGCAGTTCTTC. This translates into CASSFQGGGYNEQFF.

The chain links TRBV5-8 to TRBJ1-2; D is uncertain. Looked up from germline, CDR1 is SGHTS and CDR2 is YDEGEE. V lost 6 bases, J lost 3 bases, and 15 bases lay in between. The CDR3 is made up of 14 amino acids. In DNA form, the CDR3 reads TGTGCCAGCACCTTACAGAACAGCTACTATGGCTACACCTTC. As protein: CASTLQNSYYGYTF.

V is TRBV4-1 and J is TRBJ2-5; 8 nucleotides agree with TRBD1. The CDR3 consists of 14 residues. CDR1 MGHRA and CDR2 YSYEKL come from the germline V gene. V trimming: 2 bases; J trimming: 5 bases; junction bases outside the gene matches: 4. The chain's CDR3 is CASSQKDRGETQYF. In DNA form, the CDR3 reads TGCGCCAGCAGCCAAAAAGACAGGGGCGAGACCCAGTACTTC.

The chain has TRBV2 and TRBJ1-4; D not resolved. The CDR3 is 14 residues long. Between the trimmed V and J ends, which lost 3 bases and 6 bases, there was a span of 11 bases. The V gene's germline CDR1 is SNHLY and CDR2 FYNNEI. The CDR3 bases are TGTGCCAGCAGTGATGCGGGGAGTGATGAAAAACTGTTTTTT. Encoded protein: CASSDAGSDEKLFF.

The chain combines TRBV11-2 with TRBJ1-1; unclear D gene. Germline V lookup: CDR1 SGHAT, CDR2 FQNNGV. V lost 0 bases and J 2 bases, leaving 4 bases between the germline ends. The CDR3 is 13 residues long. This chain's CDR3 is CASSLEPNTEAFF. The CDR3 DNA follows: TGTGCCAGCAGCTTAGAACCAAACACTGAAGCTTTCTTT.

The chain recombines TRBV5-4 with TRBJ2-7; 10 positions match TRBD2. The CDR3 has 14 residues. Germline-derived CDR1 and CDR2 are SGHNT and YYREEE (reference sequence). V was pared by 2 bases and J by 6 bases, with 5 bases of the junction left unmatched. The CDR3 loop is CASSFSGLAAEQYF. The DNA for the CDR3 is TGTGCCAGCAGCTTCTCTGGACTAGCGGCCGAGCAGTACTTC.

The gene calls are TRBV6-5 and TRBJ2-7; 15 nucleotides match TRBD2. CDR1 and CDR2 (germline): MNHEY, SVGAGI. The V and J ends lost 4 bases and 2 bases, in that order; junction bases with no gene match: 3. The CDR3 extends over 16 amino acids. CDR3 region: CASSWGLAGGTYEQYF. The CDR3, as DNA: TGTGCCAGCAGTTGGGGACTAGCGGGAGGAACCTACGAGCAGTACTTC.

This clone was observed once. The chain has TRBV9 and TRBJ2-5; 8 positions agree with TRBD2. The CDR3 is 14 amino acids. The germline gives CDR1 SGDLS, CDR2 YYNGEE. J gave up 1 base and V 4 bases, and 3 bases lay outside the gene matches. For the CDR3, the DNA is TGTGCCAGCAGCAGTGGACTAGCCCAAGAGACCCAGTACTTC. It yields the protein CASSSGLAQETQYF.

This sequence joins TRBV4-3 and TRBJ2-7; TRBD2 aligns across 8 bases. The CDR3 has 15 amino acids. Trimming at V came to 0 bases and at J to 4 bases, leaving 5 bases not matched to a gene. Germline V gene lookup returns CDR1 LGHNA and CDR2 YSLEER. CDR3 sequence reads: CASSQDMGLGYEQYF. Here the CDR3 DNA reads TGCGCCAGCAGCCAAGATATGGGACTAGGGTACGAGCAGTACTTC.

This rearrangement joins TRBV7-6 to TRBJ2-1, with D possibly called TRBD1 or TRBD2 (5 bases each). From germline, CDR1 is SGHVS and CDR2 FNYEAQ. Trimming removed 0 bases at V and 5 bases at J, with 20 bases between. This CDR3 region has 18 residues. The CDR3, as DNA: TGTGCCAGCAGCTTAGCGGGACCAGGAACCCTCTTTAACAATGAGCAGTTCTTC. Translating gives CASSLAGPGTLFNNEQFF. Combining the CDR3 with reference TRBV7-6 and TRBJ2-1 gives the whole variable domain GAGVSQSPRYKVTKRGQDVALRCDPISGHVSLYWYRQALGQGPEFLTYFNYEAQQDKSGLPNDRFSAERPEGSISTLTIQRTEQRDSAMYRCASSLAGPGTLFNNEQFFGPGTRLTVL.

The chain links TRBV29-1 to TRBJ2-3, with D tentatively TRBD2 (6 bases). V was shortened by 4 bases and J by 0 bases, with 8 bases between the two germline ends. This CDR3 is 13 amino acids long. The V gene's germline CDR1 is SQVTM and CDR2 ANQGSEA. For the CDR3, the DNA is TGCAGCGTTGCGGGGACTAGCACAGATACGCAGTATTTT. It encodes CSVAGTSTDTQYF.

The V and J genes are TRBV19 and TRBJ1-5; D is unresolved. This CDR3 has 13 residues. Trimming cost V 9 bases and J 0 bases, with 9 bases left between them. Germline lookup yields CDR1 LNHDA and CDR2 SQIVND (reference sequence). As DNA, the CDR3 is TGTGCCAGGAGGCGGAATAGCAATCAGCCCCAGCATTTT. It codes for CARRRNSNQPQHF.

The chain couples TRBV13 to TRBJ1-2, with 8 bases matching TRBD1. The CDR3 is made up of 16 amino acids. The V and J ends lost 5 bases and 7 bases, in that order; junction bases with no gene match: 15. Germline CDR1 and CDR2: PRHDT and FYEKMQ (reference sequence). The CDR3 DNA is TGTGCCAGCAGCATCACCCGGACAGGGTCGGCGGGTGGCTACACCTTC. Its translation is CASSITRTGSAGGYTF.

V gene TRBV19 combines with J gene TRBJ2-2, with TRBD1 matching over 9 bases. The germline CDR1 and CDR2 sequences are LNHDA and SQIVND (reference sequence). The CDR3 extends over 18 amino acids. V lost 3 bases and J lost 3; bases outside the gene matches: 11. The CDR3: CASSISQTGGAYTGELFF. The CDR3 DNA sequence: TGTGCCAGTAGTATCTCACAAACAGGGGGCGCATACACCGGGGAGCTGTTTTTT.

The chain uses TRBV5-6 and TRBJ1-4; D is perhaps TRBD1 (5 bases). From germline, CDR1 is SGHDT and CDR2 YYEEEE. V gave up 2 bases and J gave up 7 bases, with 12 bases separating them. The CDR3 has 14 residues. In nucleotides, the CDR3 is TGTGCCAGCAGCTTAGAGGGGTTGGGTGAAAAACTGTTTTTT. This encodes CASSLEGLGEKLFF.

The V call is TRBV18, the J call TRBJ2-7, with D possibly TRBD1 on 5 matching bases. The CDR3 consists of 14 residues. The germline CDR1 and CDR2 sequences are KGHSH and LQKENI. V was cut by 3 bases and J by 6 bases, with 15 bases left in between. The CDR3 sequence: CASSPTAFGTEQYF. The CDR3 DNA reads TGTGCCAGCTCACCGACAGCTTTTGGTACCGAGCAGTACTTC.

The rearrangement links TRBV10-3 to TRBJ2-5, with TRBD2 matching over 7 bases. Germline values: CDR1 ENHRY, CDR2 SYGVKD. The length of the CDR3 is 15 residues. V gave up 3 bases and J gave up 3 bases; unmatched junction bases: 7. The CDR3 protein is CAISERQGGKETQYF. The DNA for the CDR3 is TGTGCCATCAGTGAACGGCAGGGAGGGAAAGAGACCCAGTACTTC.

V gene TRBV14 combines with J gene TRBJ2-1; D possibly corresponds to TRBD1 (6 bases). CDR1 and CDR2 from the germline V gene are SGHDN and FVKESK. Trimming took off 0 bases at V and 4 bases at J, with 19 bases between the two ends. The CDR3 sequence is 18 residues long. For the CDR3, the DNA is TGTGCCAGCAGCCAAGACCCCGCCGGGACACTAGGTTACAATGAGCAGTTCTTC. It translates to CASSQDPAGTLGYNEQFF.

V usage is TRBV12-5 and J usage is TRBJ1-1, with D maybe TRBD1 (5 bases). This CDR3 is built from 13 residues. The V gene lost 10 bases and the J gene lost 8 bases, with 20 bases spanning the gap. The germline V gene has CDR1 LGHNT and CDR2 FRNRAP. The CDR3 DNA is TGTGCTATCTCCGCGGGAGGTGGGGCCGAAGCTTTCTTT. Residues: CAISAGGGAEAFF.